The sequence of this TCR beta chain was determined in a study of T cell responses to AZD1222 COVID-19 vaccine. General observations from the study: The study found Spike-specific TCR breadth and depth rose after two AZD1222 doses. None of the repertoires were sampled until the peak T cell response had passed. Unmutated regions of variants are reportedly targeted by nearly half of spike-specific TCRs. Mostly white British, mostly female donors; authors suggested clonal diversity may be underestimated.

Only in-frame clones appear in the TCRdb table, and some are missing; sequencing was by immunoSEQ multiplex PCR. The sample has about 140,000 clones, 80% to 90% seen once. Concerning this clone itself: Its specificity is not known.

Unmatched junction bases numbered 8, after V lost 4 bases and J lost 3 bases. CDR1 is LGHNA and CDR2 is YSLEER in the germline V gene. The CDR3 contains 16 residues. The chain links TRBV4-3 to TRBJ2-1; 8 nucleotides line up with TRBD1. Material: peripheral blood, obtained on day 0 of AZD1222 vaccination. The sequence was collected from an adult in good health. CDR3 sequence reads: CASSPDRDSRYNEQFF. Here the CDR3 DNA reads TGCGCCAGCAGCCCGGACAGGGACTCCCGCTACAATGAGCAGTTCTTC.